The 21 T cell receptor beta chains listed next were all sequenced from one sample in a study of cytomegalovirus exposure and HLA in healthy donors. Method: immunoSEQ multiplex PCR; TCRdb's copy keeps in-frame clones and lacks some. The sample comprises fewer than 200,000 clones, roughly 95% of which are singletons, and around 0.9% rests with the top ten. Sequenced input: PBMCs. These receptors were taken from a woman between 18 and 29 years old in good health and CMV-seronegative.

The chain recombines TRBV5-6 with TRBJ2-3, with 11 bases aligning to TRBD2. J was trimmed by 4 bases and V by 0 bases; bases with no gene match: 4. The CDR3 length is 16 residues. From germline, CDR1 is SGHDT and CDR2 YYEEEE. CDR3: CASSLGLAGSPDTQYF. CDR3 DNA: TGTGCCAGCAGCTTGGGACTAGCGGGGTCCCCAGATACGCAGTATTTT.

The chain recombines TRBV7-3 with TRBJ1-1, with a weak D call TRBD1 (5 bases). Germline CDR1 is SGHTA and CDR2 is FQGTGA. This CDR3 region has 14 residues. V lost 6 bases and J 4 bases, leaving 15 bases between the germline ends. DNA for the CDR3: TGTGCCAGCAGTTCCAACCGGGACTCCACTGAAGCTTTCTTT. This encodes CASSSNRDSTEAFF.

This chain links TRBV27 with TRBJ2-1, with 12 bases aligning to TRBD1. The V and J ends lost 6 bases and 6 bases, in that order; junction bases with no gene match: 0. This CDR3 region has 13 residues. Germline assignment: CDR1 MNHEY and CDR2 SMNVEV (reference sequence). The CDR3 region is CASRGQGANEQFF. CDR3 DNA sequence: TGTGCCAGCAGGGGACAGGGGGCCAATGAGCAGTTCTTC.

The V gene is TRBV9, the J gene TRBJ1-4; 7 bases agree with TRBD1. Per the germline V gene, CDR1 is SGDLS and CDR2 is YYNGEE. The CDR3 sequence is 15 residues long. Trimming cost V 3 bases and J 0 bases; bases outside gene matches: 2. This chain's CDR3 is CASSAGTATNEKLFF. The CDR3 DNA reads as TGTGCCAGCAGCGCCGGGACAGCAACTAATGAAAAACTGTTTTTT.

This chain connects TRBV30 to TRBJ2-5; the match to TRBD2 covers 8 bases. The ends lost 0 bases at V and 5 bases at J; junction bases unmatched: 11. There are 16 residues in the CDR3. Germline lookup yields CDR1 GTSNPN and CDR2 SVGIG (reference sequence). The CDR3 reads CAWSVPGGLNGETQYF. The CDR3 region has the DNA TGTGCCTGGAGTGTACCGGGGGGGCTTAATGGGGAGACCCAGTACTTC.

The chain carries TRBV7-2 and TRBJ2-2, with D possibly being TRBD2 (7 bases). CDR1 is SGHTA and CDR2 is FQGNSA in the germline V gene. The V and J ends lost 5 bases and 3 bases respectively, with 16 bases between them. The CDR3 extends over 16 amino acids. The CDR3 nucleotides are TGTGCCAGCAGCCCCGCGGGCGGGGGCTACACCGGGGAGCTGTTTTTT. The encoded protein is CASSPAGGGYTGELFF.

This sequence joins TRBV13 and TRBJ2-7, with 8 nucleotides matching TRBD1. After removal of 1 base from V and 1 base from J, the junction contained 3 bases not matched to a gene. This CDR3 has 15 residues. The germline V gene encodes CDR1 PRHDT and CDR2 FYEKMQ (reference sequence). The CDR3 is CASSLARQGSYEQYF. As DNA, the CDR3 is TGTGCCAGCAGCTTAGCCAGACAGGGGTCCTACGAGCAGTACTTC.

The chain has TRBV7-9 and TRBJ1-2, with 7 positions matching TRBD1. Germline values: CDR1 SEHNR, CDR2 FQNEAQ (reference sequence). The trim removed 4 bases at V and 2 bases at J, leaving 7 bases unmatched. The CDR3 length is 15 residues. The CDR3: CASSSPGQLNYGYTF. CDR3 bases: TGTGCCAGCAGCTCTCCGGGACAGCTAAACTATGGCTACACCTTC.

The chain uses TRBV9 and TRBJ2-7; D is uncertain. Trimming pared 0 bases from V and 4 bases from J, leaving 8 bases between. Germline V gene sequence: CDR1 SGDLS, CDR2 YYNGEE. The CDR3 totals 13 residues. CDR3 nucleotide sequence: TGTGCCAGCAGCGTAGCCGACAAATACGAGCAGTACTTC. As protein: CASSVADKYEQYF.

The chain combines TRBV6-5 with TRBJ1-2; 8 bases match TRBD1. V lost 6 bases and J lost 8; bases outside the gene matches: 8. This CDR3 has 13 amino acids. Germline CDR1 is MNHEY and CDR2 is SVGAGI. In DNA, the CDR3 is TGTGCCAGCAGGACCGGACAGGGTGGCGGCTACACCTTC. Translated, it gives CASRTGQGGGYTF.

CDR3 loop: CAISAGGADTQYF. The CDR3 DNA follows: TGTGCCATCAGTGCCGGGGGGGCCGATACCCAGTACTTC. This chain uses TRBV10-3 with TRBJ2-5, with 8 bases that match TRBD2. Germline assignment: CDR1 ENHRY and CDR2 SYGVKD. The junction had 6 bases not matched to a gene; V was cut back by 4 bases and J by 8 bases. The CDR3 runs to 13 residues.

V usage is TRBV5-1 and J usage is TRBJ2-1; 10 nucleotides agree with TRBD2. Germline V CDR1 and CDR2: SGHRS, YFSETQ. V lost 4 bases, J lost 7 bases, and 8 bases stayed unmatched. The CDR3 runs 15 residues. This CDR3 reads CASSLPGTSVNEQFF. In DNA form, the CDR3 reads TGCGCCAGCAGCCTTCCTGGGACTAGCGTAAATGAGCAGTTCTTC.

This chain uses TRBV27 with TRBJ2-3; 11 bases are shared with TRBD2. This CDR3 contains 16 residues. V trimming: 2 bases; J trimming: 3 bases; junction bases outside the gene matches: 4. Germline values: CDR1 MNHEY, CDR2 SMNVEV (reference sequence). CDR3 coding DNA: TGTGCCAGCAGTTTACTAGCGGGGGGCCCGACAGATACGCAGTATTTT. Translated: CASSLLAGGPTDTQYF.

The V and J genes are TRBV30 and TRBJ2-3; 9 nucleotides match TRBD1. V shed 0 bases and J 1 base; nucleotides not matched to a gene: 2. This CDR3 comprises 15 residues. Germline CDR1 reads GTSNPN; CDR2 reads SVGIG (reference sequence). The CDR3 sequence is CAWSVQGAGTDTQYF. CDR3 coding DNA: TGTGCCTGGAGTGTACAGGGGGCGGGCACAGATACGCAGTATTTT.

CDR3 sequence reads: CASSQDRQRGSYEQYF. For the CDR3, the DNA is TGCGCCAGCAGCCAAGACCGGCAGCGGGGGTCCTACGAGCAGTACTTC. V and J are TRBV4-1 and TRBJ2-7; 8 bases are a match to TRBD2. Germline lookup yields CDR1 MGHRA and CDR2 YSYEKL. The V segment lost 0 bases and the J segment 1 base; nucleotides outside the gene matches: 5. This CDR3 contains 16 residues.

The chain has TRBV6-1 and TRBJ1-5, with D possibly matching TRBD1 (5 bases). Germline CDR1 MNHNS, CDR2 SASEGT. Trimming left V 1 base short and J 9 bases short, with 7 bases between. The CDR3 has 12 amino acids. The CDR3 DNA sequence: TGTGCCAGCAGTGAAGAGGGGTTGCCCCAGCATTTT. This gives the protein CASSEEGLPQHF.

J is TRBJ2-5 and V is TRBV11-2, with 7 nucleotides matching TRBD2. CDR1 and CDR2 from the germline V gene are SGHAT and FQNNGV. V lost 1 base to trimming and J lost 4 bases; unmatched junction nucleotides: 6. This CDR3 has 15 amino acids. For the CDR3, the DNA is TGTGCCAGCAGCTTAGCGGGGAGGGGAAGAGAGACCCAGTACTTC. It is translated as CASSLAGRGRETQYF.

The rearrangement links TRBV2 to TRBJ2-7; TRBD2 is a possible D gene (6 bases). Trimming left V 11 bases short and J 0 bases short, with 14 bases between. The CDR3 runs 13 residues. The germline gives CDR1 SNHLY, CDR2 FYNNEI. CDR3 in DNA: TGTGCCTCGTCTGGCGGGGTCTCCTACGAGCAGTACTTC. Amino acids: CASSGGVSYEQYF.

CDR3 region: CASSLSLGFDRAYEQYF. The CDR3 nucleotides read TGTGCCAGCAGCTTATCCTTGGGCTTCGACAGGGCCTACGAGCAGTACTTC. The rearrangement joins TRBV7-8 to TRBJ2-7, with TRBD1 matching 7 bases. The germline gives CDR1 SGHVS, CDR2 FQNEAQ. V lost 2 bases and J lost 2; bases outside the gene matches: 12. The CDR3 runs to 17 residues.

CDR3: CASSGGGYEQYF. CDR3 nucleotides: TGTGCCAGCAGCGGGGGGGGTTACGAGCAGTACTTC. V is TRBV11-2 and J is TRBJ2-7; 7 bases match TRBD2. This CDR3 region has 12 residues. Germline V gene data show CDR1 as SGHAT and CDR2 as FQNNGV. Trimming removed 5 bases from V and 4 bases from J; junction bases left unmatched: 2.

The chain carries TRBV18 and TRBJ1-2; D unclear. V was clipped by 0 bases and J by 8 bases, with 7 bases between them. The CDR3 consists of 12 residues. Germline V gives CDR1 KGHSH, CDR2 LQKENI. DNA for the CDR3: TGTGCCAGCTCACCACCTAGCAGCGGCTACACCTTC. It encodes CASSPPSSGYTF.